The 4 T cell receptor beta chains below come from one sample, sequenced in a study of human T cells and chemical hapten exposure. Each CDR3 protein is one row after TCRdb ran MiXCR on the RACE reads. This sample yields approximately 320,000 distinct CDR3 sequences, of which around 5.5% are seen a single time; under 9.5% belongs to the top ten. Noted time point: pre-sensitization, week 0. This sample's treatment: therapeutic diphenylcyclopropenone sensitization with weekly scalp DPC. Here the sequenced sample was whole blood, taken in connection with sensitization to the hapten diphenylcyclopropenone (DPC). These receptors were collected from a woman younger than 30 with alopecia areata. Some clones in this sample may be carry-over from other donors' samples.

This clonotype occurred a few times. The rearrangement uses TRBV10-3 and TRBJ1-3; 7 bases line up with TRBD1. The trim removed 6 bases at V and 1 base at J, leaving 3 bases unmatched. Germline V gene sequence: CDR1 ENHRY, CDR2 SYGVKD. This CDR3 is 14 amino acids long. The DNA of the CDR3 is TGTGCCATCAGGGGGGACAGATCTGGAAACACCATATATTTT. Its protein is CAIRGDRSGNTIYF.

Points on this clonotype: A much larger clone sits a single nucleotide away, making a read error possible. The chain combines TRBV7-6 with TRBJ2-5; D perhaps matches TRBD2 (7 bases). This CDR3 region has 13 residues. Germline V gene data show CDR1 as SGHVS and CDR2 as FNYEAQ. DNA of the CDR3: TGTGTCAGCAGCGCACAAATGACGGGGGGCCCTTACTTC. The encoded protein is CVSSAQMTGGPYF.

This clonotype was recorded at least ten times. This chain uses TRBV6-2 or TRBV6-3 with TRBJ2-3; the D gene is possibly TRBD2 (5 bases). In germline, CDR1 is MNHEY, CDR2 SVGEGT. The CDR3 sequence is 15 residues long. The V end was cut by 2 bases, the J end by 2 bases, with 11 bases between. The CDR3 spells CASSYGSSLTDTQYF. The CDR3 DNA sequence: TGTGCCAGCAGTTACGGGTCTAGCCTCACAGATACGCAGTATTTT.

At least ten counts were recorded for this clonotype. The chain has TRBV3-1 and TRBJ1-3; D not certain. Germline V CDR1 and CDR2: LGHDT, YNNKEL (reference sequence). CDR3 length: 13 amino acids. Between the trimmed V and J ends, which lost 1 base and 4 bases, there was a span of 5 bases. CDR3 sequence reads: CASSQAAGNTIYF. The CDR3 coding sequence is TGTGCCAGCAGCCAAGCGGCGGGAAACACCATATATTTT.